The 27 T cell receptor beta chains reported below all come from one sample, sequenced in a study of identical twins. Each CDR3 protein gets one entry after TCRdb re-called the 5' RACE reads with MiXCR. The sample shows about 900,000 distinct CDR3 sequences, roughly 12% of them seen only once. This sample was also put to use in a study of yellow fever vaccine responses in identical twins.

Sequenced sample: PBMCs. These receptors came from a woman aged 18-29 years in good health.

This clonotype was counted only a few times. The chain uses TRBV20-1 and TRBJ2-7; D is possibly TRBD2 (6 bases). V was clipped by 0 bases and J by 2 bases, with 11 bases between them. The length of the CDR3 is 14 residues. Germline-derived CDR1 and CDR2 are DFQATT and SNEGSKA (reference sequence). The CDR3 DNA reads TGCAGTGCTAGAGATGGGTCTAGCGCCTACGAGCAGTACTTC. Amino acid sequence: CSARDGSSAYEQYF.

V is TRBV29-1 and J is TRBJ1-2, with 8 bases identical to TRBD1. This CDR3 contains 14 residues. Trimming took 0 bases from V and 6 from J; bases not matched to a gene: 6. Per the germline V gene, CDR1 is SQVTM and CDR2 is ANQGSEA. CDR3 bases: TGCAGCGTTGAAGAATCCCAACAGGGGGATGGCTACACCTTC. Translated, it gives CSVEESQQGDGYTF.

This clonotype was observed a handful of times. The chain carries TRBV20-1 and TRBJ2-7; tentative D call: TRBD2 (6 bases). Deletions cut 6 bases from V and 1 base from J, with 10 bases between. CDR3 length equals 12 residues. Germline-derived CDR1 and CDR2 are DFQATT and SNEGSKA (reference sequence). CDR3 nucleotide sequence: TGCAGTGCCCAGGGACTGTCCTACGAGCAGTACTTC. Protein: CSAQGLSYEQYF.

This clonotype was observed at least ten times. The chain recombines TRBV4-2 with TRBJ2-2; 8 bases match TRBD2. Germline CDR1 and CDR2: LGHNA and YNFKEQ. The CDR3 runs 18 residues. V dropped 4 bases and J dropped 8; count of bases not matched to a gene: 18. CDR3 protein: CASSPRSGVEREIGELFF. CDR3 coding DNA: TGTGCCAGCAGCCCGAGGTCGGGGGTCGAGCGGGAGATTGGGGAGCTGTTTTTT.

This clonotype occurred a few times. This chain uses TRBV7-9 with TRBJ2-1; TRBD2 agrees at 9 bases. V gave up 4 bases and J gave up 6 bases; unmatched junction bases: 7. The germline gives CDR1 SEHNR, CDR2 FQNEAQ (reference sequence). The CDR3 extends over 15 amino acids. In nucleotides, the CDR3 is TGTGCCAGCAGCTCCCGCGAGCGGGAGGTCAATGAGCAGTTCTTC. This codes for CASSSREREVNEQFF.

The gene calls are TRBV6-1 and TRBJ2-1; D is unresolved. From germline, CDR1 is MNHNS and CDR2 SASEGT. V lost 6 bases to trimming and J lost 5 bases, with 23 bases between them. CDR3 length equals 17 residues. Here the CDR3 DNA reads TGTGCCAGCAGCGCAAGATTCCGGCGCGGCGAGCACAATGAGCAGTTCTTC. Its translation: CASSARFRRGEHNEQFF.

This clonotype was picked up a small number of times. The CDR3 is CATSREDRSHGYTF. The CDR3 coding sequence is TGTGCCACCAGCAGAGAGGACAGGTCCCATGGCTACACCTTC. The V and J genes are TRBV15 and TRBJ1-2; TRBD1 agrees at 7 bases. The germline CDR1 and CDR2 sequences are LNHNV and YYDKDF (reference sequence). This CDR3 comprises 14 residues. The V segment lost 0 bases and the J segment 6 bases; nucleotides outside the gene matches: 4. Using reference TRBV15 and TRBJ1-2 for the parts outside the CDR3, the full variable domain is DAMVIQNPRYQVTQFGKPVTLSCSQTLNHNVMYWYQQKSSQAPKLLFHYYDKDFNNEADTPDNFQSRRPNTSFCFLDIRSPGLGDTAMYLCATSREDRSHGYTFGSGTRLTVV.

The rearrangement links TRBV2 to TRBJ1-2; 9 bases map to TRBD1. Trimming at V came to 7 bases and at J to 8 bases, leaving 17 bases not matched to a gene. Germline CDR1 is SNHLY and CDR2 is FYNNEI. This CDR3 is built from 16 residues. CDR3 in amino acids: CASTQFWDRVGSGYTF. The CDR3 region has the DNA TGTGCCAGCACCCAGTTTTGGGACAGGGTTGGTAGCGGCTACACCTTC.

CDR3 DNA: TGCAGTGCGCACTTGGGGGGTCCCGTCTTTGGGCAGTTCTTC. It specifies CSAHLGGPVFGQFF. The V gene is TRBV20-1, the J gene TRBJ2-1; weak D call: TRBD2 (6 bases). Trimming removed 6 bases from V and 12 bases from J, with 24 bases in between. The CDR3 is 14 amino acids. Germline lookup yields CDR1 DFQATT and CDR2 SNEGSKA (reference sequence).

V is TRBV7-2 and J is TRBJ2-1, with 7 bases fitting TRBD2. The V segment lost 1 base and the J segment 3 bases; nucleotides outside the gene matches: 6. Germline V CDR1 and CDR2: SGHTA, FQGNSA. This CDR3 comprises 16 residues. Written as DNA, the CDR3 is TGTGCCAGCAGCTTAGAGATGACTAGCAGCTACAATGAGCAGTTCTTC. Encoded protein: CASSLEMTSSYNEQFF.

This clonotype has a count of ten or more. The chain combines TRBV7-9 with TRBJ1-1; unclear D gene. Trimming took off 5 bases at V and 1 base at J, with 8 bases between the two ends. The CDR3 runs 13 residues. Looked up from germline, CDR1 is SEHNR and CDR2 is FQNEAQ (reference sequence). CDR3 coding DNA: TGTGCCAGCAGCCCGTACCCGAACACTGAAGCTTTCTTT. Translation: CASSPYPNTEAFF. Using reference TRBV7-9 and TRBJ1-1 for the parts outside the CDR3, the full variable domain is DTGVSQNPRHKITKRGQNVTFRCDPISEHNRLYWYRQTLGQGPEFLTYFQNEAQLEKSRLLSDRFSAERPKGSFSTLEIQRTEQGDSAMYLCASSPYPNTEAFFGQGTRLTVV.

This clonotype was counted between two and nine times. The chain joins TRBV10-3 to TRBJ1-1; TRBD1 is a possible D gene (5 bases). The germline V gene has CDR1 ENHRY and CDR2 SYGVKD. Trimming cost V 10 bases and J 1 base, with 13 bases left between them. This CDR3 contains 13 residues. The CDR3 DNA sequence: TGTGCCACCGGCCAGGGCCGGAACACTGAAGCTTTCTTT. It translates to CATGQGRNTEAFF.

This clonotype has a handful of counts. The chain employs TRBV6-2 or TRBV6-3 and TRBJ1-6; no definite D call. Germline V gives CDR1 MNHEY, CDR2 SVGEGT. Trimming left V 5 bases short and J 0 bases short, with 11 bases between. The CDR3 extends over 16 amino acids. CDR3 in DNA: TGTGCCAGCAGTGATGGTCCCAGCTCCTATAATTCACCCCTCCACTTT. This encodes CASSDGPSSYNSPLHF.

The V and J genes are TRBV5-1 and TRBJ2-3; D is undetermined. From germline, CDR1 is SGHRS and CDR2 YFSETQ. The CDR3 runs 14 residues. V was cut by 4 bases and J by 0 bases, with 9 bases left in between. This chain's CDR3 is CASSPPTSTDTQYF. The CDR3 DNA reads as TGCGCCAGCAGCCCGCCAACAAGCACAGATACGCAGTATTTT.

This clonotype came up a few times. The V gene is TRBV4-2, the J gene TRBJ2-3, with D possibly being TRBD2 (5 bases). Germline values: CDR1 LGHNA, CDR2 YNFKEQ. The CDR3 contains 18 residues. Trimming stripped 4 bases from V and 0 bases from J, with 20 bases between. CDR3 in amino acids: CASSPEAVSDTSTDTQYF. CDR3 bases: TGTGCCAGCAGCCCGGAGGCGGTTTCAGACACTAGCACAGATACGCAGTATTTT.

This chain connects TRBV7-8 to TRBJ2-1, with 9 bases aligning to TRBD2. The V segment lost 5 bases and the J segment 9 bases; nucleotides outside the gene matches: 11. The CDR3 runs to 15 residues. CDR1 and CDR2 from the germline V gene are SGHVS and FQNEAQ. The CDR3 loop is CASSLTSGFSGEQFF. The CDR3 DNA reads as TGTGCCAGCAGCCTGACTAGCGGATTCTCAGGTGAGCAGTTCTTC.

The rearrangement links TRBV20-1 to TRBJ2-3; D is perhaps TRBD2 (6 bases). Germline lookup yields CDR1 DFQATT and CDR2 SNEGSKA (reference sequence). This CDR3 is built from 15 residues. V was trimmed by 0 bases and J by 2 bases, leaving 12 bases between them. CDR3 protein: CSARDGGSNTDTQYF. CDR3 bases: TGCAGTGCTAGAGATGGGGGGAGCAACACAGATACGCAGTATTTT.

The DNA of the CDR3 is TGCAGCGTTGTAGGGCAGGGTCCCTACGAGCAGTACTTC. Translation gives CSVVGQGPYEQYF. The genes are TRBV29-1 and TRBJ2-7, with D tentatively TRBD1 (5 bases). The germline V gene encodes CDR1 SQVTM and CDR2 ANQGSEA. Trimming cost V 4 bases and J 2 bases, with 12 bases left between them. This CDR3 has 13 residues.

CDR3 sequence reads: CATGYGPQLGNEQFF. The CDR3, as DNA: TGTGCCACCGGTTACGGACCCCAGCTGGGGAATGAGCAGTTCTTC. The chain links TRBV7-9 to TRBJ2-1; D gene uncertain. CDR1 is SEHNR and CDR2 is FQNEAQ in the germline V gene (reference sequence). Deletions cut 10 bases from V and 7 bases from J, with 23 bases between. The CDR3 has 15 residues.

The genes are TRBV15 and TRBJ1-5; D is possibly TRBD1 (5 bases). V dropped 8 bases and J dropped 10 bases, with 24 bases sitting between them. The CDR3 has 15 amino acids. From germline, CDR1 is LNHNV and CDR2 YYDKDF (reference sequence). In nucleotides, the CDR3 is TGTGCCACCTCTTTAACCCCGGGGGGGAATGAACCCCAGCATTTT. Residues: CATSLTPGGNEPQHF. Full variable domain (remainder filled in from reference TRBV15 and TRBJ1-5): DAMVIQNPRYQVTQFGKPVTLSCSQTLNHNVMYWYQQKSSQAPKLLFHYYDKDFNNEADTPDNFQSRRPNTSFCFLDIRSPGLGDTAMYLCATSLTPGGNEPQHFGDGTRLSIL.

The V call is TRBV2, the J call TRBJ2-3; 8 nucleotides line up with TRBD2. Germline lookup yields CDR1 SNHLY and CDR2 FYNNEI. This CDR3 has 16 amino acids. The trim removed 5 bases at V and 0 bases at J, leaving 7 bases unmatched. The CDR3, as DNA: TGTGCCAGCAGTCCAGCGGGACTAGGGAGCACAGATACGCAGTATTTT. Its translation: CASSPAGLGSTDTQYF. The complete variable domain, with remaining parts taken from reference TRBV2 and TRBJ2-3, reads EPEVTQTPSHQVTQMGQEVILRCVPISNHLYFYWYRQILGQKVEFLVSFYNNEISEKSEIFDDQFSVERPDGSNFTLKIRSTKLEDSAMYFCASSPAGLGSTDTQYFGPGTRLTVL.

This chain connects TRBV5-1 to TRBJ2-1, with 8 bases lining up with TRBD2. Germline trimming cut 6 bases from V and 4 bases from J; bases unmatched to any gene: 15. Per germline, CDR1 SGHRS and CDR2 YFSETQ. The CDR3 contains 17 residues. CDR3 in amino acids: CASTPGTSGSLYNEQFF. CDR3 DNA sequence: TGCGCCAGCACCCCGGGGACAAGCGGGAGTTTATACAATGAGCAGTTCTTC. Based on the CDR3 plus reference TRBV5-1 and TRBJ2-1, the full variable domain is KAGVTQTPRYLIKTRGQQVTLSCSPISGHRSVSWYQQTPGQGLQFLFEYFSETQRNKGNFPGRFSGRQFSNSRSEMNVSTLELGDSALYLCASTPGTSGSLYNEQFFGPGTRLTVL.

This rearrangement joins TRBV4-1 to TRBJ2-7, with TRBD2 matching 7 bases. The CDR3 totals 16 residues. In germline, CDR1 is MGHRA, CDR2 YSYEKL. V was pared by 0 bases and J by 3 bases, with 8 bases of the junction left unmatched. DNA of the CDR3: TGCGCCAGCAGCCAAGATCGGCTAGCGGCAGACTACGAGCAGTACTTC. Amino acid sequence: CASSQDRLAADYEQYF.

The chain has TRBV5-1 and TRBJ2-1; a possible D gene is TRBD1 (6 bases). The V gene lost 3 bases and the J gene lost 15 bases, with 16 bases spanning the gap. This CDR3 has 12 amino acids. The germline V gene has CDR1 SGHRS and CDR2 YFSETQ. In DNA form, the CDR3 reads TGCGCCAGCAGCTCGGACAGACCCTTGGGGTTCTTC. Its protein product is CASSSDRPLGFF.

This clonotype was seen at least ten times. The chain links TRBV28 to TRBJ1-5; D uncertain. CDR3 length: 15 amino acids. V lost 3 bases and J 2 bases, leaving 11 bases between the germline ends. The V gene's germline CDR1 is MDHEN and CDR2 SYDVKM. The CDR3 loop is CASSFPSEGNQPQHF. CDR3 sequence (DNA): TGTGCCAGCAGTTTCCCGTCGGAGGGCAATCAGCCCCAGCATTTT.

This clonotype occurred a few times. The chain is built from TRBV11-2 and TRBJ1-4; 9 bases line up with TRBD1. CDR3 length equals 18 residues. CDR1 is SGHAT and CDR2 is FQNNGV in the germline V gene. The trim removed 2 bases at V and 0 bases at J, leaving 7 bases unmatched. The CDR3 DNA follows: TGTGCCAGCAGCTTATTGACAGGGGGAACAACAACTAATGAAAAACTGTTTTTT. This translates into CASSLLTGGTTTNEKLFF. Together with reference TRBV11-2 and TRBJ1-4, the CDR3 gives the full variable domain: EAGVAQSPRYKIIEKRQSVAFWCNPISGHATLYWYQQILGQGPKLLIQFQNNGVVDDSQLPKDRFSAERLKGVDSTLKIQPAKLEDSAVYLCASSLLTGGTTTNEKLFFGSGTQLSVL.

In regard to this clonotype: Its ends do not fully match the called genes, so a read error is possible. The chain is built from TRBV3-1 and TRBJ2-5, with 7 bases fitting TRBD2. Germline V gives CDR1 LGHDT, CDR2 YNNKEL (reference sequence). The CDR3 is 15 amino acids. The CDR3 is CAISPTTSYSETQYF. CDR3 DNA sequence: TGTGCCATCAGCCCGACGACTAGCTATTCGGAGACCCAGTACTTC.